Listed below are T cell receptor beta chains from one sample, sequenced in a study of blood T cell repertoires in COVID-19. The repertoire was sequenced with immunoSEQ multiplex PCR; TCRdb's copy has only in-frame clones and lacks some. The data hold 250,000 to 300,000 clones, with over 85% observed a single time. The specimen sequenced was PBMCs or T cells enriched from blood (not recorded which). Every receptor here comes from a woman aged 55 to 70 who had recovered from COVID-19. CDR3s include the opening cysteine and the closing phenylalanine or tryptophan. Each record gives: clone size, J gene, V gene, D gene, CDR3 protein, CDR3 DNA. The D gene is left open where the match is weak. Clone size is not always given. Where it is, it says once, few, many or a class for expanded clones.

clone size: .; J gene: TRBJ1-2; V gene: TRBV10-3; D gene: .; CDR3 protein: CAISATGKGVGYGYTF; CDR3 DNA: TGTGCCATCAGTGCAACAGGGAAAGGGGTTGGCTATGGCTACACCTTC
clone size: .; J gene: TRBJ1-6; V gene: TRBV19; D gene: TRBD1; CDR3 protein: CASRGGQAGNSPLHF; CDR3 DNA: TGTGCCAGTAGGGGGGGACAGGCTGGAAATTCACCCCTCCACTTT
clone size: .; J gene: TRBJ2-1; V gene: TRBV7-6; D gene: TRBD2; CDR3 protein: CASSSGLAGISEQFF; CDR3 DNA: TGTGCCAGCAGCTCGGGACTAGCGGGTATCAGTGAGCAGTTCTTC
clone size: .; J gene: TRBJ2-7; V gene: TRBV24-1; D gene: TRBD2; CDR3 protein: CATSPGGYEQYF; CDR3 DNA: TGTGCCACCAGTCCGGGGGGCTACGAGCAGTACTTC
clone size: .; J gene: TRBJ1-4; V gene: TRBV7-2; D gene: TRBD1; CDR3 protein: CASSLGGTAGNEKLFF; CDR3 DNA: TGTGCCAGCAGCTTAGGGGGGACAGCGGGTAATGAAAAACTGTTTTTT
clone size: .; J gene: TRBJ2-2; V gene: TRBV4-2; D gene: .; CDR3 protein: CASSQDKQGNTGELFF; CDR3 DNA: TGTGCCAGCAGCCAAGATAAACAGGGAAACACCGGGGAGCTGTTTTTT
clone size: .; J gene: TRBJ2-7; V gene: TRBV5-1; D gene: .; CDR3 protein: CASSLALGYEQYF; CDR3 DNA: TGCGCCAGCAGCTTAGCCCTAGGTTACGAGCAGTACTTC
clone size: few; J gene: TRBJ1-2; V gene: TRBV28; D gene: TRBD1; CDR3 protein: CASSDPDRGVFGYTF; CDR3 DNA: TGTGCCAGCAGTGACCCCGACAGGGGGGTCTTCGGCTACACCTTC
clone size: .; J gene: TRBJ2-3; V gene: TRBV28; D gene: TRBD2; CDR3 protein: CASSSPSTSATDTQYF; CDR3 DNA: TGTGCCAGCAGTTCCCCCTCGACTAGCGCCACAGATACGCAGTATTTT
clone size: .; J gene: TRBJ1-4; V gene: TRBV19; D gene: TRBD1; CDR3 protein: CASSFVRGEKLFF; CDR3 DNA: TGTGCCAGTAGTTTCGTCAGGGGGGAAAAACTGTTTTTT
clone size: .; J gene: TRBJ1-3; V gene: TRBV18; D gene: TRBD1; CDR3 protein: CASRQGASGNTIYF; CDR3 DNA: TGTGCCAGCAGACAGGGGGCCTCTGGAAACACCATATATTTT
clone size: .; J gene: TRBJ2-3; V gene: TRBV6-5; D gene: TRBD1; CDR3 protein: CASRNRGPDTQYF; CDR3 DNA: TGTGCCAGCAGGAACAGGGGGCCAGATACGCAGTATTTT
clone size: .; J gene: TRBJ2-3; V gene: TRBV21-1; D gene: .; CDR3 protein: CASSNPTCGRVITDTQYF; CDR3 DNA: TGTGCCAGCAGCAATCCGACTTGCGGGAGGGTAATCACAGATACGCAGTATTTT
clone size: .; J gene: TRBJ2-3; V gene: TRBV2; D gene: TRBD1; CDR3 protein: CASSLNRGSTDTQYF; CDR3 DNA: TGTGCCAGCAGTTTAAACAGGGGGAGCACAGATACGCAGTATTTT
clone size: .; J gene: TRBJ2-7; V gene: TRBV7-9; D gene: TRBD2; CDR3 protein: CASSPPGTSGYEQYF; CDR3 DNA: TGTGCCAGCAGCCCGCCAGGGACTAGCGGATACGAGCAGTACTTC
clone size: .; J gene: TRBJ2-7; V gene: TRBV18; D gene: TRBD1; CDR3 protein: CASSPGQVHEQYF; CDR3 DNA: TGTGCCAGCTCACCCGGACAGGTTCACGAGCAGTACTTC
clone size: .; J gene: TRBJ2-7; V gene: TRBV19; D gene: TRBD2; CDR3 protein: CASSLAGGRSYEQYF; CDR3 DNA: TGTGCCAGTAGTCTAGCGGGAGGGCGTTCATACGAGCAGTACTTC
clone size: .; J gene: TRBJ1-3; V gene: TRBV5-1; D gene: .; CDR3 protein: CASSREGSGNTIYF; CDR3 DNA: TGCGCCAGCAGCCGTGAGGGCTCTGGAAACACCATATATTTT
clone size: .; J gene: TRBJ1-5; V gene: TRBV28; D gene: .; CDR3 protein: CASSLGGFGQPQHF; CDR3 DNA: TGTGCCAGCAGTTTGGGGGGGTTTGGTCAGCCCCAGCATTTT
clone size: .; J gene: TRBJ2-3; V gene: TRBV11-2; D gene: TRBD2; CDR3 protein: CASSSSGGGTDTQYF; CDR3 DNA: TGTGCCAGCAGCTCGTCGGGAGGCGGCACAGATACGCAGTATTTT
clone size: .; J gene: TRBJ1-2; V gene: TRBV12-3/TRBV12-4; D gene: .; CDR3 protein: CASLGAVRGGYTF; CDR3 DNA: TGTGCCAGCTTGGGGGCGGTTCGGGGTGGCTACACCTTC
clone size: once; J gene: TRBJ2-7; V gene: TRBV30; D gene: .; CDR3 protein: CAWSRQRSSYEQYF; CDR3 DNA: TGTGCCTGGAGCCGGCAGCGGAGCTCCTACGAGCAGTACTTC